This TCR beta chain was sequenced in a study of technical replicates of blood from a few donors. Produced via immunoSEQ multiplex PCR; TCRdb's table is partial and in-frame only. The sample consists of some 94,000 clones, 90% to 96% of them appearing once. The germline V gene has CDR1 SGHDT and CDR2 YYEEEE. The CDR3 contains 15 residues. The V segment lost 3 bases and the J segment 3 bases; nucleotides outside the gene matches: 8. This clone was seen a single time. The receptor was derived from a human donor in good health. The chain uses TRBV5-6 and TRBJ2-7; 8 nucleotides line up with TRBD1. Sequenced: T cells isolated from PBMCs. The CDR3 DNA reads as TGTGCCAGCAGCTGGGGACAGGCGAACTTCTACGAGCAGTACTTC. Encoded protein: CASSWGQANFYEQYF.